This T cell receptor (beta chain) was sequenced for a study of cytomegalovirus exposure and HLA in healthy donors. Study-level background: Unique TCRs from HLA-typed donors, about 78 million of them, were held in an early data release. Study-wide points: In a later analysis, V- and J-gene trimming of beta chains associated with a DCLRE1C missense variant, replicated independently. A later analysis found common viral pathogens apparently linked to several of the most significant clusters.

The PCR had 60 Vbeta and 13 Jbeta primers. Some clones are missing from TCRdb's copy, which holds only in-frame ones; the method was immunoSEQ multiplex PCR. The sample holds around 140,000 clones, about 70% seen once. The CDR3 is 15 residues long. Germline-derived CDR1 and CDR2 are SNHLY and FYNNEI. The V end was cut by 7 bases, the J end by 3 bases, with 18 bases between. Donors counted as nominally healthy when sampled, yet unrecorded immune exposures were likely. In regard to this clone: As yet, its antigen is unknown.

Sequenced sample: PBMCs. This receptor was taken from a woman aged 35 to 49 in good health and CMV-seronegative. The chain joins TRBV2 to TRBJ2-5; D might be TRBD2 (5 bases). In nucleotides, the CDR3 is TGTGCCAGCACACATCCAGGAGGAGAAGAAGAGACCCAGTACTTC. Its protein product is CASTHPGGEEETQYF.